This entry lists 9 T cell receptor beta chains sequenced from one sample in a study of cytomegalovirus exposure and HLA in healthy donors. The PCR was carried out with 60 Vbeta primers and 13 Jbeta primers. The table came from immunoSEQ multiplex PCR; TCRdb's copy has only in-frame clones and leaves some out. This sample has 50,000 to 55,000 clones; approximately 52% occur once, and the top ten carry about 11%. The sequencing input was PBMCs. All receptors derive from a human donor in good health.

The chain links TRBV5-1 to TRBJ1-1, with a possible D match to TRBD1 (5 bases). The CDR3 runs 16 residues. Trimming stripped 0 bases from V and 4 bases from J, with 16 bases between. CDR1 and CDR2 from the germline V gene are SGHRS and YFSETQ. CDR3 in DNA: TGCGCCAGCAGCTTGGCTCGGGGCGGGGTGACCACTGAAGCTTTCTTT. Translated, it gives CASSLARGGVTTEAFF.

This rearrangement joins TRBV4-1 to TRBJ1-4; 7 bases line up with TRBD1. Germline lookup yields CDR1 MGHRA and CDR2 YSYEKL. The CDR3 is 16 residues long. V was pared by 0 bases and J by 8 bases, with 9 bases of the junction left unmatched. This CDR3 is CASSQEQRGREEKLFF. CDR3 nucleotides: TGCGCCAGCAGCCAAGAACAAAGGGGGCGAGAAGAAAAACTGTTTTTT.

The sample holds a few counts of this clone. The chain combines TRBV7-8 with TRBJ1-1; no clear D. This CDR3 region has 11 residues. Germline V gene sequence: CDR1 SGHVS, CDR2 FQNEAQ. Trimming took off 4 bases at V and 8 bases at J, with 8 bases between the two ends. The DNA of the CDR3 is TGTGCCAGCAGCTGGGCTGGAGAAGCTTTCTTT. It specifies CASSWAGEAFF.

CDR3 nucleotides: TGCGCCAGCAGCCAAGATTACCGGGACAGGGATATTCGGCCCCAGCATTTT. This gives the protein CASSQDYRDRDIRPQHF. The chain carries TRBV4-1 and TRBJ1-5; 9 bases map to TRBD1. The CDR3 is made up of 17 amino acids. With V trimmed by 0 bases and J by 9 bases, 12 bases remained unmatched. Germline assignment: CDR1 MGHRA and CDR2 YSYEKL.

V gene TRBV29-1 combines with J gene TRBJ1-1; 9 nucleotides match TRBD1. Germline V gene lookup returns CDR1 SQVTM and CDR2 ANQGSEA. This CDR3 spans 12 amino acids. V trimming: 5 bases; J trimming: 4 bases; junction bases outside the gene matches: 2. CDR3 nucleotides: TGCAGCGTTACAGGGGGCTTCACTGAAGCTTTCTTT. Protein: CSVTGGFTEAFF.

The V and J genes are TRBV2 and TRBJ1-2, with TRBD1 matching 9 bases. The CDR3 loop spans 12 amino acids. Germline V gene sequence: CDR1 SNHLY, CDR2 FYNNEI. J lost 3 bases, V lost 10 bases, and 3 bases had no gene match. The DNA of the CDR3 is TGTGCCAAACGGACAGGGGACTATGGCTACACCTTC. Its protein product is CAKRTGDYGYTF.

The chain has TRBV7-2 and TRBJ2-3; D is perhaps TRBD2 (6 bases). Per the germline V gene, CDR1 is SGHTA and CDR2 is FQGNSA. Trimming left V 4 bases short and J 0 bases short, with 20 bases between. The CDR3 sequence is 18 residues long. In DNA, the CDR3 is TGTGCCAGCAGCTCTACGTCGAGCGGTGGGGGGAGCACAGATACGCAGTATTTT. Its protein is CASSSTSSGGGSTDTQYF.

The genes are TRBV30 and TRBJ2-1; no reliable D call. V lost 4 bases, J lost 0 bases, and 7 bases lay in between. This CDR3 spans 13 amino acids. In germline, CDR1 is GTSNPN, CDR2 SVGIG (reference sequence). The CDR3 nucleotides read TGTGCCTGGACGGTCTACTCCTACAATGAGCAGTTCTTC. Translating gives CAWTVYSYNEQFF.

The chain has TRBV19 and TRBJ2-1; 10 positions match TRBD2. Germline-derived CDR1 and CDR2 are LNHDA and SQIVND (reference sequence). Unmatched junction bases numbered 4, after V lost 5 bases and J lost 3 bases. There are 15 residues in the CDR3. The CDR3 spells CASSLGTSDYNEQFF. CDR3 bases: TGTGCCAGTAGTCTTGGGACTAGCGACTACAATGAGCAGTTCTTC.